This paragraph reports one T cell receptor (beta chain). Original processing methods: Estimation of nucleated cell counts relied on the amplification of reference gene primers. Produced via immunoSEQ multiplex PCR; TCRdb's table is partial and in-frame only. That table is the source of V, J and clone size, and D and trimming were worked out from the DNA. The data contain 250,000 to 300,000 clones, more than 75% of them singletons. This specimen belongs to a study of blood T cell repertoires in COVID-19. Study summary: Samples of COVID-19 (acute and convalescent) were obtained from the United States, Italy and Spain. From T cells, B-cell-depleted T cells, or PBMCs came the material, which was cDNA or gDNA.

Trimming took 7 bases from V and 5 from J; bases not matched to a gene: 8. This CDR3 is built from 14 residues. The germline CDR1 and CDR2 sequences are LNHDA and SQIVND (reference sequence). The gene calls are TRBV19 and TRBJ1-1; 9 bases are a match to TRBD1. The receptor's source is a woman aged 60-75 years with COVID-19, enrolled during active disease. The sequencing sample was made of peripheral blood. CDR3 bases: TGTGCCAGTATGGTACAGGGGGCACGGACTGAAGCTTTCTTT. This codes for CASMVQGARTEAFF.